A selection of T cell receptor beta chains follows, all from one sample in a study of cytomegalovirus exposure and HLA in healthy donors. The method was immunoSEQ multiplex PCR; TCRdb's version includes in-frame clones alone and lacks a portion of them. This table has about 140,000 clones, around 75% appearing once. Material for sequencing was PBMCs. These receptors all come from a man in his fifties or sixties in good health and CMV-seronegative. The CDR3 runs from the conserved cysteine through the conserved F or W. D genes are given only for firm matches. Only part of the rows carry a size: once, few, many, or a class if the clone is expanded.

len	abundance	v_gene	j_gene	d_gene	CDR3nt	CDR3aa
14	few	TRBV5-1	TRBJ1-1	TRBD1	TGCGCCAGCAGCGGGGGGACAGGGAACACTGAAGCTTTCTTT	CASSGGTGNTEAFF
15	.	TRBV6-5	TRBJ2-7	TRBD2	TGTGCCAGCCTTGTCAGGACTAGCGGGAGCTACGAGCAGTACTTC	CASLVRTSGSYEQYF
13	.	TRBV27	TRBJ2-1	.	TGTGCCAGCAGGGAAGAGGGTACATTCAGGCGGTTCTTC	CASREEGTFRRFF
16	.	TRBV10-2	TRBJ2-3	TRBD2	TGCGCCAGCAATCAGCGGGAGGGCATAGGGACAGATACGCAGTATTTT	CASNQREGIGTDTQYF
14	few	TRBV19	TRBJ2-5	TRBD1	TGTGCCAGTAGTATGGGACAGAGACAAGAGACCCAGTACTTC	CASSMGQRQETQYF
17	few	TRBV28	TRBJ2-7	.	TGTGCCAGCAGCGTAGGGGGCCGGGACTCTACCTTCTACGAGCAGTACTTC	CASSVGGRDSTFYEQYF
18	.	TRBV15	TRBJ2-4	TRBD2	TGTGCCACGAAAAGGGGACTAGCGGGAGTCGGTGTTAGAAACATTCAGTACTTC	CATKRGLAGVGVRNIQYF
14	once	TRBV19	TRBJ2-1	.	TGTGCCAGTAGTAGGGGCGGGACCTACAATGAGCAGTTCTTC	CASSRGGTYNEQFF
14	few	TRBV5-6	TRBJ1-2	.	TGTGCCAGCAGCTTGGGTGAGGGATGGGATGGCTACACCTTC	CASSLGEGWDGYTF
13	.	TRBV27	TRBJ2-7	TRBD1	TGTGCCATCTCGGACAGGGGGCTTGGCGAGCAGTACTTC	CAISDRGLGEQYF
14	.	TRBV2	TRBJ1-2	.	TGTGCCAGCAGTGAAAATCAGGGACTAGGTGGCTACACCTTC	CASSENQGLGGYTF
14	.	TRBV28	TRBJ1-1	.	TGTGCCAGCAGATCCTTGGGAGCCAACACTGAAGCTTTCTTT	CASRSLGANTEAFF
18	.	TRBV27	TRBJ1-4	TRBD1	TGTGCCAGCAGTTTAACCCGACGACAGGGGGGTTCTAATGAAAAACTGTTTTTT	CASSLTRRQGGSNEKLFF
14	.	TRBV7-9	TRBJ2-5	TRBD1	TGTGCCAGCAGCCGGACAGGGGGCCCAGAGACCCAGTACTTC	CASSRTGGPETQYF
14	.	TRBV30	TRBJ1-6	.	TGTGCCGGAGCCTGGAGACAGGTCAATTCACCCCTCCACTTT	CAGAWRQVNSPLHF
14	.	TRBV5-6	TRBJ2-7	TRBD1	TGTGCCAGCAGCCTTGGGACAGTTTCCTACGAGCAGTACTTC	CASSLGTVSYEQYF
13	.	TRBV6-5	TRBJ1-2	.	TGTGCCAGCAGTCCCCTAGCTAACTATGGCTACACCTTC	CASSPLANYGYTF
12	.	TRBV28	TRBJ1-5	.	TGTGCCAGCAGCCTAAATAATCAGCCCCAGCATTTT	CASSLNNQPQHF
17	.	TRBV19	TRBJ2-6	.	TGTGCCAGTACGGACAGCTTAATTAGCTCTGGGGCCAACGTCCTGACTTTC	CASTDSLISSGANVLTF
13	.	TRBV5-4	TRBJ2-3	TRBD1	TGTGCCAGCAGCTTGGCCAGGGGGGATACGCAGTATTTT	CASSLARGDTQYF
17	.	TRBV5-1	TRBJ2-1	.	TGCGCCAGCAGGCTGGCGGGAACCCTCCCGTCCAGCAGTGAGCAGTTCTTC	CASRLAGTLPSSSEQFF
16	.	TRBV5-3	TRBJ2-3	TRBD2	TGTGCCAGAAGCACTTATAGCGGGATCAGCACAGATACGCAGTATTTT	CARSTYSGISTDTQYF
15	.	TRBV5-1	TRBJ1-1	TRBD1	TGCGCCAGCAGCTCGGCCGGGACAGGGCACACTGAAGCTTTCTTT	CASSSAGTGHTEAFF
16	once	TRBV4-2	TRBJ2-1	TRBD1	TGTGCCAGCAGCCCTAGCCGGGACAGGGGTAACAATGAGCAGTTCTTC	CASSPSRDRGNNEQFF
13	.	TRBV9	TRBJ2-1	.	TGTGCCAGCAGCGTAGTACAGGGCAATGAGCAGTTCTTC	CASSVVQGNEQFF
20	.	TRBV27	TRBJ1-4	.	TGTGCCAGCAGTCCTATAAACCGCCCGGGCAGGAGAGGGTCTAATGAAAAACTGTTTTTT	CASSPINRPGRRGSNEKLFF
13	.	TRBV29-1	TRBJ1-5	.	TGCAGCGTCGGAGACAGGAACAATCAGCCCCAGCATTTT	CSVGDRNNQPQHF
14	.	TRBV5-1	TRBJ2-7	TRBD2	TGCGCCAGCAGCGGGGGACTAGCGAATTACGGGCAGTACTTC	CASSGGLANYGQYF
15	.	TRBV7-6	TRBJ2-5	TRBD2	TGTGCCAGCAGCTTAGCTTCGGCGGGAGGCGAGACCCAGTACTTC	CASSLASAGGETQYF
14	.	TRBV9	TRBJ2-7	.	TGTGCCAGCAGCGGCCGGGACTCTTCCTACGAGCAGTACTTC	CASSGRDSSYEQYF
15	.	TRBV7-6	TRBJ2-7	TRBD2	TGTGCCAGCAGCTCGATGAGCGGGAGTCCCTACGAGCAGTACTTC	CASSSMSGSPYEQYF
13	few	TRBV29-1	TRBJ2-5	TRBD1	TGCAGCGCTCTAGAGGGGGCAGGTGGGACCCAGTACTTC	CSALEGAGGTQYF
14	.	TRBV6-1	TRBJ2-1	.	TGTGCCAGCAGTGCGTTACAGAAGAGCAATGAGCAGTTCTTC	CASSALQKSNEQFF
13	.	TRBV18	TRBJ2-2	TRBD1	TGTGCCAGCTCAAGGGACAGCCTCGGGGAGCTGTTTTTT	CASSRDSLGELFF
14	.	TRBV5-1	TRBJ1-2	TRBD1	TGCGCCAGCAGCTTGGAAGGGGGCTTCGATGGCTACACCTTC	CASSLEGGFDGYTF
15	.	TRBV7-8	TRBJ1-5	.	TGTGCCAGCAGCCTAGGACAGTTTAGCAATCAGCCCCAGCATTTT	CASSLGQFSNQPQHF
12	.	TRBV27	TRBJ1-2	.	TGTGCCAGCAGTTCATACAGGGATGGCTACACCTTC	CASSSYRDGYTF
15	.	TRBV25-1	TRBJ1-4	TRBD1	TGTGCCAGCAGTGTTTCAAGGGGGCGAACTGAAAAACTGTTTTTT	CASSVSRGRTEKLFF
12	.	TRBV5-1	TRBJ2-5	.	TGCGCCAGCAGCTTCCCGGGAGAGACCCAGTACTTC	CASSFPGETQYF
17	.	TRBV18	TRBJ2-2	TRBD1	TGTGCCAGCTCGCTGACCTCAGGGGGCGGAAACACCGGGGAGCTGTTTTTT	CASSLTSGGGNTGELFF
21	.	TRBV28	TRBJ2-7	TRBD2	TGTGCCAGCAGTTTATTAGGGTTGACTAGCGGGAGGGCCTCTCGTGGCTACGAGCAGTACTTC	CASSLLGLTSGRASRGYEQYF
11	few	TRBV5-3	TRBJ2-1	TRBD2	TGTGCCAGAAGCTACACTAGCGAAGGTTTCTTC	CARSYTSEGFF
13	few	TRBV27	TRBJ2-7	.	TGTGCCAGCAGTTTGCGAGGGGGCTACGAGCAGTACTTC	CASSLRGGYEQYF
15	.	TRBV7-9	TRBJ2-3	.	TGTGCCAGCAGCTTGCCGCTAGACTCCACAGATACGCAGTATTTT	CASSLPLDSTDTQYF
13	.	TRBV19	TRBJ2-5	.	TGTGCCAGTAGTATATCAGGGCAAGAGACCCAGTACTTC	CASSISGQETQYF
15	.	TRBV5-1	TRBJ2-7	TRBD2	TGCGCCAGCAGCTTACTAGCGGGAGCCTCGGACGAGCAGTACTTC	CASSLLAGASDEQYF
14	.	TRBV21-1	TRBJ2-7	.	TGTGCCAGCAGCAGGGACAGGGCTTCCTACGAGCAGTACTTC	CASSRDRASYEQYF
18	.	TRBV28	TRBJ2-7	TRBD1	TGTGCCAGCAGTCCTACAGGGGGCCTAAGACCCAACTCCTACGAGCAGTACTTC	CASSPTGGLRPNSYEQYF
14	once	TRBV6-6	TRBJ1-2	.	TGTGCCAGCAGTTACTCTGGGCAGGTCTATGGCTACACCTTC	CASSYSGQVYGYTF